This record looks at one TCR beta chain sequence and its context. These data belong to a study of memory B cells and T cells in multiple sclerosis. Germline CDR1 is LNHDA and CDR2 is SQIVND (reference sequence). CDR3 length equals 13 residues. Between the trimmed V and J ends, which lost 4 bases and 3 bases, there was a span of 10 bases. The repertoire was sequenced with immunoSEQ multiplex PCR; TCRdb's copy has only in-frame clones and lacks some. The data contain roughly 14,000 clones, more than 65% of them seen just once; the ten biggest clones take up 2.3%. V and J are TRBV19 and TRBJ2-7; D is undetermined. The sequence derives from a human donor with multiple sclerosis. The sequencing input was memory (CD45RO+) CD4+ T cells from blood. Here the CDR3 DNA reads TGTGCCAGTAGTACGCGCGATCACTACGAGCAGTACTTC. Protein product: CASSTRDHYEQYF.